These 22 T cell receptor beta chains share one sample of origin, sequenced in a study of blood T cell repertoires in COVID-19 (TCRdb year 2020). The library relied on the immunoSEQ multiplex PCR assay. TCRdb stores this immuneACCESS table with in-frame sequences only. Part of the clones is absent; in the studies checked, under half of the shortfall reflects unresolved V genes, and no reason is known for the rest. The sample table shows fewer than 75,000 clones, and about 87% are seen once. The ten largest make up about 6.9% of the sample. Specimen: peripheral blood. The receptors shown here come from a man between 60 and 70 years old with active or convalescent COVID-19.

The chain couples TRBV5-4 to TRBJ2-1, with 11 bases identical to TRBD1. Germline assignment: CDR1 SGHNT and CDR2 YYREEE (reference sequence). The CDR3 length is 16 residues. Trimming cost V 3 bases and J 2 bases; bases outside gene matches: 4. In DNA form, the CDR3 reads TGTGCCAGCAGCTCAGGGACAGGGGGACCCTACAATGAGCAGTTCTTC. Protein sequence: CASSSGTGGPYNEQFF.

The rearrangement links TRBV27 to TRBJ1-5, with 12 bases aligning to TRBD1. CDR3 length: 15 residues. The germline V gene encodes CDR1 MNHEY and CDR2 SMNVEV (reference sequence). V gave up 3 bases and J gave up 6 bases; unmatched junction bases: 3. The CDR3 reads CASSFGTGGGQPQHF. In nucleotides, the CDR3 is TGTGCCAGCAGTTTCGGGACAGGGGGCGGTCAGCCCCAGCATTTT.

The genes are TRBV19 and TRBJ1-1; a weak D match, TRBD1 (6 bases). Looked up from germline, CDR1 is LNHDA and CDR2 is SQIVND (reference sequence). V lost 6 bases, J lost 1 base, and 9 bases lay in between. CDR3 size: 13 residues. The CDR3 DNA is TGTGCCAGTAGACCGACAGGGAACACTGAAGCTTTCTTT. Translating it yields CASRPTGNTEAFF.

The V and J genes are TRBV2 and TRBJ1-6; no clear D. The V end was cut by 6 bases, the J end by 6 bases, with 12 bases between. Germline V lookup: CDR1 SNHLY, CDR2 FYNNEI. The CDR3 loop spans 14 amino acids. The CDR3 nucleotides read TGTGCCAGCAGGAACGAACTGTCTAATTCACCCCTCCACTTT. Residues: CASRNELSNSPLHF.

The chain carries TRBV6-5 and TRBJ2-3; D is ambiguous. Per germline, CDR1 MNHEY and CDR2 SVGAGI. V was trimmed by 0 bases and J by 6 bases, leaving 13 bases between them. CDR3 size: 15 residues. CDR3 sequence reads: CASSYSRWQRDTQYF. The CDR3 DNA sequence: TGTGCCAGCAGTTACTCCCGTTGGCAGAGGGATACGCAGTATTTT.

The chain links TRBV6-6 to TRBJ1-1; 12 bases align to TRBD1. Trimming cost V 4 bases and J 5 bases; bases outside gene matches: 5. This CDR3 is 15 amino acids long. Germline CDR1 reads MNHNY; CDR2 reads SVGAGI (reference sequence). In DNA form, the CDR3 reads TGTGCCAGCAGTTCTAGGGACAGGGGGCTTACTGAAGCTTTCTTT. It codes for CASSSRDRGLTEAFF.

The CDR3 reads CASTNRGGFGNTIYF. CDR3 in DNA: TGTGCCAGCACCAACCGGGGGGGATTTGGAAACACCATATATTTT. J is TRBJ1-3 and V is TRBV6-5; D might be TRBD1 (5 bases). Between the trimmed V and J ends, which lost 7 bases and 3 bases, there was a span of 16 bases. Germline CDR1 and CDR2: MNHEY and SVGAGI. There are 15 residues in the CDR3.

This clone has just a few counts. The CDR3 nucleotides are TGTGCCAGCAGCCCCCGGCAGGGGGCTCATGGCTACACCTTC. Its translation is CASSPRQGAHGYTF. The gene calls are TRBV9 and TRBJ1-2; 8 bases match TRBD1. After removal of 4 bases from V and 6 bases from J, the junction contained 8 bases not matched to a gene. There are 14 residues in the CDR3. Germline V gives CDR1 SGDLS, CDR2 YYNGEE.

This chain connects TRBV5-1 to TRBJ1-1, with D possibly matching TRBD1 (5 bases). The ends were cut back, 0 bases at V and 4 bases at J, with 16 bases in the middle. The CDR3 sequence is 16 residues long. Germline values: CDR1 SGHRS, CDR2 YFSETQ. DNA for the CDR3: TGCGCCAGCAGCTTGGGTCGCTTGGGGGGAAGCACTGAAGCTTTCTTT. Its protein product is CASSLGRLGGSTEAFF.

CDR3 protein: CASSAVDREQSGYTF. The CDR3 bases are TGTGCCAGCAGCGCCGTGGACAGGGAACAATCTGGCTACACCTTC. The gene calls are TRBV9 and TRBJ1-2; 8 nucleotides line up with TRBD1. Germline lookup yields CDR1 SGDLS and CDR2 YYNGEE. The J segment lost 7 bases and the V segment lost 3 bases, leaving 11 bases of the junction unmatched. The CDR3 is 15 residues long.

This chain's CDR3 is CASSLVTGGLEKLFF. CDR3 sequence (DNA): TGCGCCAGCAGCCTTGTGACAGGGGGGCTTGAAAAACTGTTTTTT. The J gene is TRBJ1-4, the V gene TRBV4-1, with 9 nucleotides matching TRBD1. Germline trimming cut 4 bases from V and 7 bases from J; bases unmatched to any gene: 7. Per the germline V gene, CDR1 is MGHRA and CDR2 is YSYEKL. The CDR3 runs to 15 residues.

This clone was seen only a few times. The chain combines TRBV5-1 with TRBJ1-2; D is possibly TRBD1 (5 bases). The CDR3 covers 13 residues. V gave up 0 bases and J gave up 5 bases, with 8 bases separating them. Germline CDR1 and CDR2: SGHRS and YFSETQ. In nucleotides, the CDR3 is TGCGCCAGCAGCTTGGGACAGCAATATGGCTACACCTTC. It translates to CASSLGQQYGYTF.

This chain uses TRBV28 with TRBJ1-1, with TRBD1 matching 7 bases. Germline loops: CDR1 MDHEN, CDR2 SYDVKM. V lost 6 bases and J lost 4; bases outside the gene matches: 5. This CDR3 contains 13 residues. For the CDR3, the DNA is TGTGCCAGCAGCCAGGGGGGAGGCACTGAAGCTTTCTTT. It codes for CASSQGGGTEAFF.

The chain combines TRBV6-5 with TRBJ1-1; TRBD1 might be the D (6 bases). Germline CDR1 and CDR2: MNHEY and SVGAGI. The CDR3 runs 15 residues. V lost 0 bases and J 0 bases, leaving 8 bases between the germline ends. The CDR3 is CASSYSGALNTEAFF. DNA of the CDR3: TGTGCCAGCAGTTACTCGGGGGCCCTGAACACTGAAGCTTTCTTT.

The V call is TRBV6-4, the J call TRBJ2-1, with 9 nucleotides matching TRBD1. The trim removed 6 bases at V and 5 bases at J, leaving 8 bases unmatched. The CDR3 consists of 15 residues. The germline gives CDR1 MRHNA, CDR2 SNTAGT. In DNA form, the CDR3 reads TGTGCCAGCAGCCTAGGACAGGGGTACAACAATGAGCAGTTCTTC. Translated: CASSLGQGYNNEQFF.

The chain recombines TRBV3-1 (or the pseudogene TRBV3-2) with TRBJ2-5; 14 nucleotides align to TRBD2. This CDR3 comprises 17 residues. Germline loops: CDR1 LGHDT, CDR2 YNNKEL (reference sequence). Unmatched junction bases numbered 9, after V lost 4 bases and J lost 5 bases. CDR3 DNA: TGTGCCAGCAGCCGGACCGGGACTAGCGGGGGCGGGGAGACCCAGTACTTC. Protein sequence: CASSRTGTSGGGETQYF.

The CDR3 bases are TGTGCCAGTGGAGGGCTTCGGGACACTGAAGCTTTCTTT. Its protein product is CASGGLRDTEAFF. The chain has TRBV18 and TRBJ1-1; D remains ambiguous. V shed 9 bases and J shed 3 bases, with 14 bases lying between them. The germline V gene encodes CDR1 KGHSH and CDR2 LQKENI. There are 13 residues in the CDR3. Variable domain in full (rest from reference TRBV18 and TRBJ1-1): NAGVMQNPRHLVRRRGQEARLRCSPMKGHSHVYWYRQLPEEGLKFMVYLQKENIIDESGMPKERFSAEFPKEGPSILRIQQVVRGDSAAYFCASGGLRDTEAFFGQGTRLTVV.

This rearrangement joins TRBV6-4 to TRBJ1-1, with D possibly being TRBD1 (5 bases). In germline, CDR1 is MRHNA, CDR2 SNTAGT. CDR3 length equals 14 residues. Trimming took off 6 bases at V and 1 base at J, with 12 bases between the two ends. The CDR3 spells CASRAGQRNTEAFF. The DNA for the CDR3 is TGTGCCAGCAGGGCTGGACAAAGGAACACTGAAGCTTTCTTT.

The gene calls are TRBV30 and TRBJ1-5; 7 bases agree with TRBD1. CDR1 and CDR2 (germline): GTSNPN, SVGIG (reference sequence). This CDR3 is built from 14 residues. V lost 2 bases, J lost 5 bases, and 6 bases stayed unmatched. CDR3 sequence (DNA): TGTGCCTGGAGTTTAGGGGGCCGGTATCAGCCCCAGCATTTT. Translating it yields CAWSLGGRYQPQHF.

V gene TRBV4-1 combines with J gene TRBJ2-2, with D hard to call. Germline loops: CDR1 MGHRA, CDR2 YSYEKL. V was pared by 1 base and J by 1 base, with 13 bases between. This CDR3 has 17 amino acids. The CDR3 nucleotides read TGCGCCAGCAGCCAAGTCGCGTTGCGCGAGAACACCGGGGAGCTGTTTTTT. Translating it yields CASSQVALRENTGELFF.

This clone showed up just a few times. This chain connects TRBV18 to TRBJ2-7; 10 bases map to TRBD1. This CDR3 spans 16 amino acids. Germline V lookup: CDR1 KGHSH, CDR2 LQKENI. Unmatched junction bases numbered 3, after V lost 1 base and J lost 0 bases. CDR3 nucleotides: TGTGCCAGCTCACCACAAGGGGACAGGGGCTCCTACGAGCAGTACTTC. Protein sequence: CASSPQGDRGSYEQYF. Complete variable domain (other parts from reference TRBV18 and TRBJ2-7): NAGVMQNPRHLVRRRGQEARLRCSPMKGHSHVYWYRQLPEEGLKFMVYLQKENIIDESGMPKERFSAEFPKEGPSILRIQQVVRGDSAAYFCASSPQGDRGSYEQYFGPGTRLTVT.

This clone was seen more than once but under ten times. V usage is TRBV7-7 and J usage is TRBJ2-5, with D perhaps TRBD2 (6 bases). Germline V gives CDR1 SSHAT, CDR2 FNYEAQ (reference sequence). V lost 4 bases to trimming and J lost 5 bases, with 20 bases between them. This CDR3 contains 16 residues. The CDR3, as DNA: TGTGCCAGCAGCTCGAGGACGGGACTCCGATGGGAGACCCAGTACTTC. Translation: CASSSRTGLRWETQYF.